This TCR beta chain derives from a study of cytomegalovirus exposure and HLA in healthy donors. The PCR contained 60 Vbeta and 13 Jbeta primers. TCRdb's table, derived via immunoSEQ multiplex PCR, lists solely in-frame clones and lacks some. This sample has around 130,000 clones; roughly three quarters occur once, and the top ten carry roughly 1.5%. The V and J ends lost 4 bases and 5 bases respectively, with 21 bases between them. From germline, CDR1 is SGHRS and CDR2 YFSETQ. This CDR3 has 16 amino acids. V usage is TRBV5-1 and J usage is TRBJ1-1; TRBD1 might be the D (5 bases). The receptor comes from a woman between 18 and 29 years old in good health and CMV-seronegative. The specimen sequenced was PBMCs. Here the CDR3 DNA reads TGCGCCAGCAGCCATGGACATAAGTCGGTTAGTACTGAAGCTTTCTTT. Encoded protein: CASSHGHKSVSTEAFF.